Each of the 6 T cell receptor beta chains below was sequenced from the same sample in a study of CD8 T cells in Susac syndrome (dated by TCRdb to the late 2010s). Library preparation was by the immunoSEQ multiplex PCR assay. RNA was extracted using the RNeasy kit, and about 0.45 to 1 ug of the RNA was reverse transcribed with random hexamers. TCRdb applied fastp at Q25 and MiXCR to the public reads, then kept only in-frame beta chains. Every distinct CDR3 protein forms one entry, paired with its most common genes and DNA. This sample lists 160,000 or so distinct CDR3 sequences; about 91% were detected once. Clones ranked in the top ten supply about 0.073% of the sample. Source material: CD4+ T cells from PBMCs. Receptor source: a human donor in good health.

This chain uses TRBV12-3 or TRBV12-4 with TRBJ1-2; weak D call: TRBD1 (5 bases). V lost 3 bases to trimming and J lost 2 bases, with 10 bases between them. This CDR3 contains 14 residues. CDR3 sequence: CASSLQGSNYGYTF. The CDR3 DNA reads as TGTGCCAGCAGTTTGCAGGGTTCCAACTATGGCTACACCTTC.

The gene calls are TRBV19 and TRBJ2-3, with unresolved D. CDR1 LNHDA and CDR2 SQIVND come from the germline V gene (reference sequence). There are 13 residues in the CDR3. Deletions cut 4 bases from V and 4 bases from J, with 9 bases between. The CDR3 is CASSTSKADTQYF. The DNA of the CDR3 is TGTGCCAGTAGTACTTCCAAGGCAGATACGCAGTATTTT.

The chain recombines TRBV6-1 with TRBJ1-4; D gene uncertain. V was shortened by 2 bases and J by 8 bases, with 12 bases between the two germline ends. The CDR3 totals 14 residues. The V gene's germline CDR1 is MNHNS and CDR2 SASEGT. The CDR3 is CASSELTLAEKLFF. The DNA for the CDR3 is TGTGCCAGCAGTGAATTAACTTTAGCCGAAAAACTGTTTTTT.

V usage is TRBV4-1 and J usage is TRBJ2-5, with 15 nucleotides matching TRBD2. Germline lookup yields CDR1 MGHRA and CDR2 YSYEKL. Trimming removed 4 bases from V and 3 bases from J; junction bases left unmatched: 0. This CDR3 comprises 15 residues. The CDR3 spells CASSRTSGGEETQYF. CDR3 nucleotide sequence: TGCGCCAGCAGCCGGACTAGCGGGGGGGAAGAGACCCAGTACTTC.

The J gene is TRBJ2-1, the V gene TRBV29-1; TRBD2 matches 8 bases. Germline CDR1 and CDR2: SQVTM and ANQGSEA. With 5 bases clipped from V and 6 bases from J, the junction kept 6 bases outside the gene matches. CDR3 length: 13 amino acids. This CDR3 reads CSVMGLGSNEQFF. CDR3 nucleotide sequence: TGCAGCGTTATGGGACTAGGGAGCAATGAGCAGTTCTTC.

The chain carries TRBV6-6 and TRBJ1-2; D gene uncertain. The length of the CDR3 is 13 residues. The germline V gene has CDR1 MNHNY and CDR2 SVGAGI (reference sequence). With 2 bases removed from V and 1 base from J, the gap between germline ends came to 5 bases. CDR3 nucleotides: TGTGCCAGCAGTTACGCGAATAACTATGGCTACACCTTC. This gives the protein CASSYANNYGYTF.